This T cell receptor beta chain stems from a study of blood T cell repertoires in COVID-19 (dated by TCRdb to the early 2020s). Regarding the complete study: The collaborator samples originated in the United States, Italy and Spain and spanned the acute and convalescent phases of COVID-19. The repertoires were released in a freely available public database meant as a resource for research on the immune response to SARS-CoV-2. A de-identified subject ID, COVID-19 status, age in years and sex were almost always included in the sample metadata. Samples came from the ongoing ImmuneRACE study (first 160 participants) plus 1,254 subjects from 6 global collaborators. The material from the prospective study consisted of cDNA or gDNA derived from T cells, B-cell-depleted T cells, or PBMCs. Where available, HLA class I and class II types were obtained from metadata supplied by the sample provider rather than from assay-based typing. Subjects who had been exposed to COVID-19, were actively infected with it, or had recovered from it provided the deeply sampled blood TCRbeta repertoires that made up the dataset.

About this clone itself: What antigen it recognizes has not been identified. No base-level quality is on record; no much larger clone is a single base apart.

TCRbeta CDR3 regions were amplified from genomic DNA using the immunoSEQ Assay, a bias-controlled multiplex PCR. The paper's data handling went like this. The number of nucleated cells in each sample was estimated from the amplification of reference gene primers within the assay. To quantify the absolute abundance of each unique TCRbeta CDR3 rearrangement, sequence reads were collapsed and filtered. Productive Simpson clonality was computed per sample as the square root of Simpson's diversity index over productive rearrangements. TCRdb limited this immuneACCESS table to in-frame rearrangements with V and J called. A share of clones is missing; checked studies link under half to unresolved V genes, and the rest is unexplained. The V and J calls and the clone size are those of that table, but D and trimming were determined from the DNA. In all, the sample holds hundreds of thousands of clones, and around 81% of those were seen once. The top ten hold around 7.4% of the sample.

From its cysteine to its phenylalanine, the CDR3 spans 18 amino acids. Only CDR3 DNA remains: 54 bases, in frame from the first base. The junction shows trimming of 5 bases on V and 0 bases on J, plus 20 bases between the germline ends. The germline V gene gives CDR1 as SGHVS and CDR2 as FQNEAQ. Enrolling through a virtual design, the prospective study's participants ranged in age from roughly 18 to 95 years and lived across some 22 United States geographic areas. In the prospective study, cohorts were assigned on the basis of participant-reported clinical history obtained from a screening survey and a study questionnaire. Each participant in the prospective study had whole blood, serum and a nasopharyngeal or oropharyngeal swab collected by mobile phlebotomists. Prospective study participants could optionally give additional blood draws and questionnaires over an approximately two-month period. Before DNA extraction, prospective study blood samples were shipped either frozen or at room temperature.

Broad study findings and their caveats: Clinical and demographic metadata were provided uncurated, with the amount varying by source and participant.

The chain is made from TRBV7-8 and TRBJ1-5; too little of a D gene remains to name it. The TCR sequence derives from a woman between 40 and 55 years old with acute COVID-19. Sequencing was performed on PBMCs or T cells enriched from blood (not recorded which). In nucleotides, the sequence is TGTGCCAGCAGCCCCCTTGTCCTCGAGGATTATAGCAATCAGCCCCAGCATTTT. Translated, this gives CASSPLVLEDYSNQPQHF.